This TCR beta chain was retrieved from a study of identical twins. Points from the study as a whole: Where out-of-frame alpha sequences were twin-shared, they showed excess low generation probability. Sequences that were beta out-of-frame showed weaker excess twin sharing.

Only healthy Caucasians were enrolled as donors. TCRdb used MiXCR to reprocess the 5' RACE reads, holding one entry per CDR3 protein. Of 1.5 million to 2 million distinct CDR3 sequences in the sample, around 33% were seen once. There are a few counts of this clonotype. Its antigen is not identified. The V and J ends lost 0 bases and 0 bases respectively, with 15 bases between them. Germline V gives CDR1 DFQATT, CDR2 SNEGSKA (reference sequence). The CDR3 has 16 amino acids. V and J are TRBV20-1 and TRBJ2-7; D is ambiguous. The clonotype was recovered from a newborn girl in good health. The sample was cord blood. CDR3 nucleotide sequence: TGCAGTGCTAGAGATCCCGTCCCTAGGTCCTCCTACGAGCAGTACTTC. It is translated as CSARDPVPRSSYEQYF.